The 27 T cell receptor beta chains given below trace back to one sample, sequenced in a study of blood T cell repertoires in COVID-19. Libraries were prepared by immunoSEQ multiplex PCR; TCRdb keeps only in-frame clonotypes and omits some of them. The table shows over 250,000 clones, with nearly 90% occurring only once. The specimen sequenced was peripheral blood. These receptors all come from a woman aged 30 to 39 with acute or convalescent COVID-19.

The rearrangement links TRBV7-6 to TRBJ2-3; 7 bases map to TRBD2. The CDR3 is made up of 16 amino acids. The V gene's germline CDR1 is SGHVS and CDR2 FNYEAQ. With 3 bases clipped from V and 0 bases from J, the junction kept 6 bases outside the gene matches. As DNA, the CDR3 is TGTGCCAGCAGCTTGGCTAGCGGTTCTAGCACAGATACGCAGTATTTT. Its translation: CASSLASGSSTDTQYF.

In its sample, this clone was seen a few times. The chain employs TRBV6-2 or TRBV6-3 and TRBJ2-1; 8 nucleotides match TRBD2. The CDR3 length is 16 residues. After removal of 0 bases from V and 4 bases from J, the junction contained 5 bases not matched to a gene. Per germline, CDR1 MNHEY and CDR2 SVGEGT. The DNA of the CDR3 is TGTGCCAGCAGTTACTCTTCCGGGACTAGGTACAATGAGCAGTTCTTC. Its translation is CASSYSSGTRYNEQFF.

The V gene is TRBV3-1 (or the pseudogene TRBV3-2), the J gene TRBJ1-5; TRBD1 matches 9 bases. This CDR3 is 16 amino acids long. After removal of 0 bases from V and 4 bases from J, the junction contained 4 bases not matched to a gene. Germline values: CDR1 LGHDT, CDR2 YNNKEL (reference sequence). Here the CDR3 reads CASSQEGTGSNQPQHF. Here the CDR3 DNA reads TGTGCCAGCAGCCAAGAGGGGACAGGGTCAAATCAGCCCCAGCATTTT.

The chain employs TRBV9 and TRBJ2-1, with 7 bases aligning to TRBD2. Per germline, CDR1 SGDLS and CDR2 YYNGEE. The CDR3 is 16 amino acids. The junction had 12 bases not matched to a gene; V was cut back by 2 bases and J by 7 bases. The CDR3 sequence: CASSVAYAGALNEQFF. CDR3 coding DNA: TGTGCCAGCAGCGTGGCCTACGCGGGAGCTTTAAATGAGCAGTTCTTC.

The chain is built from TRBV5-4 and TRBJ2-1; no reliable D call. Germline CDR1 SGHNT, CDR2 YYREEE (reference sequence). V lost 0 bases, J lost 9 bases, and 7 bases lay in between. The CDR3 has 12 amino acids. The DNA for the CDR3 is TGTGCCAGCAGCTTGGTTACAAGTGAGCAGTTCTTC. Translated, it gives CASSLVTSEQFF. Combining the CDR3 with reference TRBV5-4 and TRBJ2-1 gives the whole variable domain ETGVTQSPTHLIKTRGQQVTLRCSSQSGHNTVSWYQQALGQGPQFIFQYYREEENGRGNFPPRFSGLQFPNYSSELNVNALELDDSALYLCASSLVTSEQFFGPGTRLTVL.

The chain recombines TRBV7-9 with TRBJ2-2; a weak D match, TRBD1 (5 bases). V was shortened by 4 bases and J by 1 base, with 7 bases between the two germline ends. The CDR3 totals 14 residues. CDR1 SEHNR and CDR2 FQNEAQ come from the germline V gene (reference sequence). CDR3 DNA sequence: TGTGCCAGCAGCTGGGGCAGGAACACCGGGGAGCTGTTTTTT. Protein sequence: CASSWGRNTGELFF.

This chain joins TRBV19 and TRBJ1-4; D gene uncertain. CDR3 length: 15 residues. The germline V gene has CDR1 LNHDA and CDR2 SQIVND (reference sequence). The ends were cut back, 5 bases at V and 0 bases at J, with 10 bases in the middle. For the CDR3, the DNA is TGTGCCAGTAGTCAGAATCCTGCAACTAATGAAAAACTGTTTTTT. Residues: CASSQNPATNEKLFF.

This chain links TRBV5-1 with TRBJ1-3, with D uncertain. The germline CDR1 and CDR2 sequences are SGHRS and YFSETQ. The ends were cut back, 4 bases at V and 0 bases at J, with 8 bases in the middle. The CDR3 runs to 14 residues. CDR3 loop: CASSERSSGNTIYF. The CDR3 nucleotides are TGCGCCAGCAGCGAAAGGAGCTCTGGAAACACCATATATTTT.

This clone was counted a single time. The chain links TRBV5-4 to TRBJ1-2; 7 nucleotides align to TRBD1. The CDR3 is made up of 14 amino acids. Trimming cost V 5 bases and J 2 bases; bases outside gene matches: 6. The V gene's germline CDR1 is SGHNT and CDR2 YYREEE (reference sequence). This CDR3 is CASRLQGQNYGYTF. CDR3 DNA sequence: TGTGCCAGCAGATTACAGGGACAGAACTATGGCTACACCTTC. Combining the CDR3 with reference TRBV5-4 and TRBJ1-2 gives the whole variable domain ETGVTQSPTHLIKTRGQQVTLRCSSQSGHNTVSWYQQALGQGPQFIFQYYREEENGRGNFPPRFSGLQFPNYSSELNVNALELDDSALYLCASRLQGQNYGYTFGSGTRLTVV.

The chain has TRBV5-4 and TRBJ2-3; 8 bases map to TRBD2. CDR3 size: 12 residues. Germline assignment: CDR1 SGHNT and CDR2 YYREEE (reference sequence). After removal of 4 bases from V and 6 bases from J, the junction contained 1 base not matched to a gene. Written as DNA, the CDR3 is TGTGCCAGCAGCCCGGGAGGGGATACGCAGTATTTT. Its translation: CASSPGGDTQYF.

The chain couples TRBV7-2 to TRBJ2-7, with 13 bases fitting TRBD2. Germline V gene sequence: CDR1 SGHTA, CDR2 FQGNSA. After removal of 5 bases from V and 1 base from J, the junction contained 11 bases not matched to a gene. The CDR3 is made up of 18 amino acids. The chain's CDR3 is CASSIRSWTSGSSYEQYF. The CDR3 DNA follows: TGTGCCAGCAGCATCCGATCCTGGACTAGCGGGAGTTCCTACGAGCAGTACTTC.

The CDR3 DNA reads as TGTGCCAGCAGCAAGACAGGGGCTAGAACCGGGGAGCTGTTTTTT. Translated: CASSKTGARTGELFF. This chain uses TRBV7-9 with TRBJ2-2; the match to TRBD1 covers 8 bases. Germline V gene lookup returns CDR1 SEHNR and CDR2 FQNEAQ (reference sequence). The CDR3 is 15 residues long. V was clipped by 5 bases and J by 5 bases; unmatched bases: 7.

The CDR3 nucleotides read TGCAGCGTGAGAGGGGGCCTGGGCTATGGCTACACCTTC. This encodes CSVRGGLGYGYTF. This chain uses TRBV29-1 with TRBJ1-2; 7 nucleotides agree with TRBD1. Germline loops: CDR1 SQVTM, CDR2 ANQGSEA. The CDR3 loop spans 13 amino acids. Losses at the gene ends were 6 bases for V and 4 bases for J; bases not matched to a gene: 8. Combining the CDR3 with reference TRBV29-1 and TRBJ1-2 gives the whole variable domain SAVISQKPSRDICQRGTSLTIQCQVDSQVTMMFWYRQQPGQSLTLIATANQGSEATYESGFVIDKFPISRPNLTFSTLTVSNMSPEDSSIYLCSVRGGLGYGYTFGSGTRLTVV.

The V call is TRBV18, the J call TRBJ1-5, with D unresolved. The CDR3 is made up of 14 amino acids. V was clipped by 4 bases and J by 1 base, with 8 bases between them. The V gene's germline CDR1 is KGHSH and CDR2 LQKENI. CDR3 sequence: CASSRAGSNQPQHF. The CDR3 nucleotides read TGTGCCAGCTCACGGGCAGGCAGCAATCAGCCCCAGCATTTT. Using reference TRBV18 and TRBJ1-5 for the parts outside the CDR3, the full variable domain is NAGVMQNPRHLVRRRGQEARLRCSPMKGHSHVYWYRQLPEEGLKFMVYLQKENIIDESGMPKERFSAEFPKEGPSILRIQQVVRGDSAAYFCASSRAGSNQPQHFGDGTRLSIL.

The chain carries TRBV7-8 and TRBJ1-3; 8 bases align to TRBD1. V shed 4 bases, J shed 2 bases, and the junction held 10 bases outside the gene matches. The CDR3 totals 17 residues. Germline V CDR1 and CDR2: SGHVS, FQNEAQ. CDR3 DNA: TGTGCCAGCAGCTCAACCCCCAGGGGGCGGACTGGAAACACCATATATTTT. Residues: CASSSTPRGRTGNTIYF.

The chain joins TRBV4-3 to TRBJ2-2, with D hard to call. CDR3 length equals 16 residues. V lost 1 base to trimming and J lost 3 bases, with 12 bases between them. Germline V gives CDR1 LGHNA, CDR2 YSLEER. The CDR3 DNA reads as TGCGCCAGCAGCCAAGCGTTATGGCTAGACACCGGGGAGCTGTTTTTT. Translating gives CASSQALWLDTGELFF.

The chain carries TRBV29-1 and TRBJ2-7; 11 bases line up with TRBD2. Per the germline V gene, CDR1 is SQVTM and CDR2 is ANQGSEA. The CDR3 is 13 residues long. Trimming cost V 7 bases and J 1 base; bases outside gene matches: 3. CDR3: CSAGLAGSYEQYF. The CDR3 nucleotides read TGCAGCGCTGGACTAGCGGGTTCCTACGAGCAGTACTTC.

The chain combines TRBV6-6 with TRBJ1-3; 10 nucleotides match TRBD1. CDR1 is MNHNY and CDR2 is SVGAGI in the germline V gene (reference sequence). With V trimmed by 5 bases and J by 4 bases, 5 bases remained unmatched. This CDR3 is 15 amino acids long. This CDR3 reads CASSDPGQGGNTIYF. For the CDR3, the DNA is TGTGCCAGCAGTGATCCGGGACAGGGGGGAAACACCATATATTTT.

This clone is a singleton in its sample. The J gene is TRBJ2-3, the V gene TRBV10-3, with 9 bases lining up with TRBD2. With 7 bases clipped from V and 5 bases from J, the junction kept 7 bases outside the gene matches. Germline V CDR1 and CDR2: ENHRY, SYGVKD. The CDR3 is 14 amino acids. Here the CDR3 DNA reads TGTGCCATCAAACCTAGCGGGAACCAAGATACGCAGTATTTT. Encoded protein: CAIKPSGNQDTQYF.

This chain uses TRBV10-3 with TRBJ1-3, with TRBD1 matching over 7 bases. The CDR3 totals 14 residues. In germline, CDR1 is ENHRY, CDR2 SYGVKD. The V and J ends lost 6 bases and 3 bases, in that order; junction bases with no gene match: 5. CDR3 in DNA: TGTGCCATCAGAGAGGGGGCCGGTGGAAACACCATATATTTT. The encoded protein is CAIREGAGGNTIYF.

J is TRBJ2-1 and V is TRBV29-1, with TRBD2 identical over 13 bases. Germline V gene lookup returns CDR1 SQVTM and CDR2 ANQGSEA. The CDR3 has 15 amino acids. Losses at the gene ends were 2 bases for V and 5 bases for J; bases not matched to a gene: 3. The CDR3 bases are TGCAGCGTTGAAAGGGGGACTAGCGGGAACAATGAGCAGTTCTTC. Protein product: CSVERGTSGNNEQFF.

This clone has just one count. V is TRBV30 and J is TRBJ1-6; 8 nucleotides agree with TRBD1. After removal of 2 bases from V and 11 bases from J, the junction contained 11 bases not matched to a gene. This CDR3 is built from 15 residues. Germline V lookup: CDR1 GTSNPN, CDR2 SVGIG (reference sequence). CDR3 sequence: CAWSLRQGPGAPLHF. The CDR3 DNA sequence: TGTGCCTGGAGTCTCCGACAGGGGCCCGGGGCACCCCTCCACTTT.

This clone came up once. The chain is built from TRBV28 and TRBJ2-7, with TRBD1 identical over 12 bases. This CDR3 region has 14 residues. J lost 9 bases, V lost 2 bases, and 5 bases had no gene match. The germline V gene encodes CDR1 MDHEN and CDR2 SYDVKM. This CDR3 reads CASSLRDRGRGQYF. In DNA, the CDR3 is TGTGCCAGCAGTTTAAGGGACAGGGGGCGCGGGCAGTACTTC.

The gene calls are TRBV28 and TRBJ2-3, with a weak D call TRBD2 (5 bases). V lost 4 bases and J 3 bases, leaving 14 bases between the germline ends. Germline V gives CDR1 MDHEN, CDR2 SYDVKM. The CDR3 sequence is 15 residues long. The CDR3: CASSSLPRGTDTQYF. DNA for the CDR3: TGTGCCAGCAGTTCCCTCCCGAGAGGGACAGATACGCAGTATTTT.

The chain joins TRBV6-5 to TRBJ1-3; a weak D match, TRBD1 (5 bases). V dropped 2 bases and J dropped 4 bases, with 9 bases sitting between them. This CDR3 region has 14 residues. Germline V CDR1 and CDR2: MNHEY, SVGAGI. Here the CDR3 reads CASSYRTRGNTIYF. The CDR3 coding sequence is TGTGCCAGCAGTTACAGGACAAGAGGAAACACCATATATTTT.

The chain carries TRBV6-2 or TRBV6-3 and TRBJ2-3; 7 positions agree with TRBD1. CDR1 is MNHEY and CDR2 is SVGEGT in the germline V gene. This CDR3 region has 15 residues. The V and J ends lost 5 bases and 2 bases, in that order; junction bases with no gene match: 7. CDR3 residues: CASSTRDSNTDTQYF. CDR3 nucleotides: TGTGCCAGCAGTACCCGGGACAGCAACACAGATACGCAGTATTTT.

The chain joins TRBV7-2 to TRBJ1-3; 8 bases line up with TRBD1. The CDR3 spans 14 residues. The J segment lost 3 bases and the V segment lost 5 bases, leaving 3 bases of the junction unmatched. Per germline, CDR1 SGHTA and CDR2 FQGNSA. The CDR3 region has the DNA TGTGCCAGCAGCCCGACAGGGGTTGGAAACACCATATATTTT. Encoded protein: CASSPTGVGNTIYF.